This T cell receptor (beta chain) was retrieved from a study of blood T cells in healthy people across ages. This clonotype was seen a single time. Then a second PCR, running about 7 to 11 cycles, was carried out with a sample-barcoded 5' primer and a J-beta primer mix. One entry per CDR3 protein, called by TCRdb with MiXCR from the 5' RACE reads. Here the sample spans hundreds of thousands of distinct CDR3 sequences, around 30% being singletons. Trimming shortened V by 0 bases and J by 0 bases, and 12 bases separated the two germline ends. CDR3 length equals 16 residues. CDR1 is DFQATT and CDR2 is SNEGSKA in the germline V gene (reference sequence).

Sequenced material: blood. The clonotype originates from a woman aged 70-85 years in good health. The V gene is TRBV20-1, the J gene TRBJ2-1; D gene ambiguous. The CDR3 DNA reads TGCAGTGCTAGAGATAGAGCCGGAAGCTCCTACAATGAGCAGTTCTTC. Translated, it gives CSARDRAGSSYNEQFF.